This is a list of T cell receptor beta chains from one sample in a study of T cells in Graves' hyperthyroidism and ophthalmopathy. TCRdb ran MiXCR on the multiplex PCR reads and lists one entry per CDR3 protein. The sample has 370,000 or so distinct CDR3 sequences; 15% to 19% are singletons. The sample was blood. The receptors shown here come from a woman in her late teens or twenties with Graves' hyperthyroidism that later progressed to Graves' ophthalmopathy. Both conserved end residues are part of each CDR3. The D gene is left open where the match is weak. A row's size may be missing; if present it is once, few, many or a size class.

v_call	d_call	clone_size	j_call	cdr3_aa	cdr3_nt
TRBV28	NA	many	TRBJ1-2	CASSSQGRTYGYTF	TGTGCCAGCAGTTCTCAGGGCAGGACCTATGGCTACACCTTC
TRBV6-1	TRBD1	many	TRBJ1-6	CASSQLPGQGASPLHF	TGTGCCAGCAGTCAACTGCCGGGACAGGGAGCTTCACCCCTCCACTTT
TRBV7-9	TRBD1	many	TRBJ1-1	CASSPPRAGQGDTEAFF	TGTGCCAGCAGCCCCCCTAGGGCAGGCCAGGGGGACACTGAAGCTTTCTTT
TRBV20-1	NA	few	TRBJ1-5	CSAREHGQPQHF	TGCAGTGCTAGAGAGCACGGTCAGCCCCAGCATTTT
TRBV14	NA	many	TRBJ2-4	CARRGRGNIQYF	TGTGCCCGAAGGGGGAGAGGAAACATTCAGTACTTC
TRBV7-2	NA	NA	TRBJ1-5	CASSPRPGDSNQPQHF	TGTGCCAGCAGCCCTAGGCCCGGGGATAGCAATCAGCCCCAGCATTTT
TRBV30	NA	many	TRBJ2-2	CAWSHNWVGANTGELFF	TGTGCCTGGAGTCACAACTGGGTAGGAGCGAACACCGGGGAGCTGTTTTTT
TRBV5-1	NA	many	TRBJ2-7	CASSLEAGYEQYF	TGCGCCAGCAGCTTGGAGGCAGGCTACGAGCAGTACTTC
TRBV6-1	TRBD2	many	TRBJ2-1	CASTGGFLRNEQFF	TGTGCCAGCACGGGGGGGTTCTTGCGTAATGAGCAGTTCTTC
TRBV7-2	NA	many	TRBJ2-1	CASSSQRQARSYNEQFF	TGTGCCAGCAGCAGCCAGCGTCAGGCGCGGTCCTACAATGAGCAGTTCTTC
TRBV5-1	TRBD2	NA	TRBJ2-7	CASSPSGMRPEQSF	TGCGCCAGCAGTCCCAGCGGGATGCGCCCCGAGCAGTCCTTC
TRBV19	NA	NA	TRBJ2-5	CASTPGGVETQYF	TGTGCCAGTACCCCTGGTGGGGTAGAGACCCAGTACTTC
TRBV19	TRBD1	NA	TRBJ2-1	CATSDRGGVNEQFF	TGTGCCACGTCGGACAGGGGAGGTGTAAATGAGCAGTTCTTC
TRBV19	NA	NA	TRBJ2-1	CASSSSTEQFF	TGTGCCAGTAGTTCTAGCACTGAGCAGTTCTTC
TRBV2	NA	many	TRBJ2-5	CASSRDTYQETQYF	TGTGCCAGCAGCCGGGACACGTACCAAGAGACCCAGTACTTC
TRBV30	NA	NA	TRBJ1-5	CAWSAGSLGNQPQHF	TGTGCCTGGAGTGCCGGGTCCCTTGGCAATCAGCCCCAGCATTTT
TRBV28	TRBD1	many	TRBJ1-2	CASTLGGQEFFNYGYTF	TGTGCCAGCACTCTTGGGGGACAGGAGTTTTTTAACTATGGCTACACCTTC
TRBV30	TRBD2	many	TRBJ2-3	CACKGGGRTTDTQYF	TGTGCCTGCAAAGGTGGCGGGAGGACCACAGATACGCAGTATTTT
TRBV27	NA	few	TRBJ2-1	CASSSPGRLWDEQFF	TGTGCCAGCAGTTCGCCGGGACGGCTTTGGGATGAGCAGTTCTTC
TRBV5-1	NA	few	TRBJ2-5	CASSEGGGERETQYF	TGCGCCAGCAGCGAAGGAGGGGGGGAGAGGGAGACCCAGTACTTC
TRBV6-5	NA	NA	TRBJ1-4	CASSYMGEKLFF	TGTGCCAGCAGTTACATGGGTGAAAAACTGTTTTTT
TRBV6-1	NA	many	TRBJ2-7	CASFGQPTYEQYF	TGTGCCAGCTTCGGTCAGCCCACCTACGAGCAGTACTTC
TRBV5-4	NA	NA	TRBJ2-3	CASSSPRHSTDTQYF	TGTGCCAGCAGCTCTCCTAGACACAGCACAGATACGCAGTATTTT
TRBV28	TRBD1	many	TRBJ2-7	CASSFDRGLGEQYF	TGTGCCAGCAGTTTCGACAGGGGCTTGGGAGAGCAGTACTTC
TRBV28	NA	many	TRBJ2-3	CASSTTSDTQYF	TGTGCCAGCAGTACAACTTCGGATACGCAGTATTTT
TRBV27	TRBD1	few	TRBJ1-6	CASRPDRAYYNSPLHF	TGTGCCAGCAGGCCGGACAGGGCCTACTATAATTCACCCCTCCACTTT
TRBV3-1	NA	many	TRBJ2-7	CASSGLDRFSAKGRYEQYF	TGTGCCAGCAGCGGTCTCGACAGGTTCTCCGCAAAGGGCCGGTACGAGCAGTACTTC
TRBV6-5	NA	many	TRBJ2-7	CASSYDPQGSHEQYF	TGTGCCAGCAGTTACGACCCCCAGGGGTCCCACGAGCAGTACTTC